The 14 T cell receptor beta chains below were found in one sample sequenced in a study of regulatory T cells in long-lasting Graves disease. As for time point: newly diagnosed GD, antithyroid drugs for less than 3 months. Scientists built the TCR library using RNA that was extracted from PBMCs. Arm-PCR of CDR3 regions and iRepertoire HTBI primers were the basis on which TCR beta libraries were built. A single record per CDR3 protein comes from TCRdb applying MiXCR to the multiplex PCR reads. The profile covers approximately 390,000 distinct CDR3 sequences, with around 15% appearing a single time and 20% taken by the ten largest. These data also featured in a second study, about T cells in Graves' hyperthyroidism and ophthalmopathy.

This sample comprised peripheral blood mononuclear cells (PBMCs), obtained at new diagnosis, from a patient treated with antithyroid drugs. These receptors all come from a woman in her late teens or twenties with Graves disease.

This clonotype has a count of ten or more. V usage is TRBV18 and J usage is TRBJ2-5, with unresolved D. CDR1 and CDR2 (germline): KGHSH, LQKENI. This CDR3 is 14 amino acids long. V was cut by 6 bases and J by 1 base, with 12 bases left in between. The CDR3 reads CASSVYATQETQYF. The CDR3 bases are TGTGCCAGCTCGGTTTATGCGACCCAAGAGACCCAGTACTTC.

This clonotype was counted ten times or more. V gene TRBV7-2 combines with J gene TRBJ2-7, with 12 bases lining up with TRBD2. V was pared by 2 bases and J by 0 bases, with 5 bases of the junction left unmatched. Germline CDR1 and CDR2: SGHTA and FQGNSA. The CDR3 extends over 17 amino acids. The CDR3 nucleotides read TGTGCCAGCAGCTTAACCAAGACTAGCGGGGGCTCCTACGAGCAGTACTTC. This codes for CASSLTKTSGGSYEQYF.

J is TRBJ1-2 and V is TRBV27, with TRBD1 as a possible D gene (5 bases). V lost 5 bases and J 8 bases, leaving 12 bases between the germline ends. This CDR3 is built from 12 residues. CDR1 MNHEY and CDR2 SMNVEV come from the germline V gene (reference sequence). DNA of the CDR3: TGTGCCAGCAGTCCGAACAGGTCCGGCTACACCTTC. Residues: CASSPNRSGYTF.

To note about this clonotype: A much larger clone differs from this one at a single base, so this may be a read error. The gene calls are TRBV27 and TRBJ2-2; 8 bases align to TRBD1. Per germline, CDR1 MNHEY and CDR2 SMNVEV (reference sequence). CDR3 length: 16 amino acids. The V segment lost 5 bases and the J segment 1 base; nucleotides outside the gene matches: 6. The CDR3 DNA follows: TGTGCCAGCAGTGACCCCGGGACAGGGAACACCGGGGAGCTGTTTTTT. It is translated as CASSDPGTGNTGELFF.

In its sample, this clonotype was seen many times. The chain is built from TRBV4-1 and TRBJ2-5; 9 positions agree with TRBD2. J lost 5 bases, V lost 4 bases, and 14 bases had no gene match. The germline V gene has CDR1 MGHRA and CDR2 YSYEKL. This CDR3 is built from 17 residues. CDR3 bases: TGCGCCAGCAGCCGAGCGGGGGGAAATGTGGGGCGGGAGACCCAGTACTTC. Its protein is CASSRAGGNVGRETQYF.

V and J are TRBV7-2 and TRBJ2-7, with TRBD1 identical over 9 bases. Germline V CDR1 and CDR2: SGHTA, FQGNSA. The ends lost 4 bases at V and 3 bases at J; junction bases unmatched: 7. This CDR3 has 15 amino acids. CDR3 nucleotides: TGTGCCAGCAGCTACCCCACAGGGGGCGGCTACGAGCAGTACTTC. Amino acids: CASSYPTGGGYEQYF.

As concerns this clonotype: Relative to the germline gene, one junction end is altered; a read error may explain this. The J gene is TRBJ2-3, the V gene TRBV28; 7 nucleotides match TRBD2. The tail of the sequence fits TRBJ2-7 better, so the J call may be wrong. From germline, CDR1 is MDHEN and CDR2 SYDVKM. This CDR3 has 14 amino acids. This CDR3 reads CVSGDGADSYEQYF. CDR3 sequence (DNA): TGTGTCAGCGGGGACGGCGCCGACTCCTACGAGCAGTACTTC.

The chain links TRBV3-1 to TRBJ1-5; 8 bases map to TRBD1. Unmatched junction bases numbered 1, after V lost 1 base and J lost 2 bases. In germline, CDR1 is LGHDT, CDR2 YNNKEL (reference sequence). This CDR3 region has 15 residues. The DNA for the CDR3 is TGTGCCAGCAGCCAAGCGGGACAGGGCAATCAGCCCCAGCATTTT. This encodes CASSQAGQGNQPQHF.

This clonotype was picked up many times. This chain uses TRBV12-3 or TRBV12-4 with TRBJ2-4; a weak D match, TRBD2 (5 bases). This CDR3 contains 13 residues. V was trimmed by 7 bases and J by 3 bases, leaving 10 bases between them. The CDR3 region is CASTSLVKNIQYF. DNA for the CDR3: TGTGCCAGCACTAGCTTAGTCAAAAACATTCAGTACTTC.

This clonotype was observed a handful of times. This chain connects TRBV27 to TRBJ2-1, with no clear D. The V end was cut by 3 bases, the J end by 5 bases, with 11 bases between. Germline CDR1 MNHEY, CDR2 SMNVEV (reference sequence). The CDR3 is 14 residues long. The CDR3 here is CASSFSSTNNEQFF. CDR3 nucleotides: TGTGCCAGCAGTTTTTCTTCTACTAACAATGAGCAGTTCTTC.

This clonotype occurred many times. The chain joins TRBV5-1 to TRBJ2-1, with D uncertain. Germline CDR1 reads SGHRS; CDR2 reads YFSETQ. CDR3 size: 14 residues. V was pared by 3 bases and J by 6 bases, with 13 bases between. The CDR3 region is CASSSLLTINEQFF. CDR3 nucleotides: TGCGCCAGCAGCTCCTTACTTACGATCAATGAGCAGTTCTTC.

There are a few counts of this clonotype. The CDR3 DNA is TGTGCCAGCAGTGTCGGAGGAATCCATAATGAGCAGTTCTTC. This codes for CASSVGGIHNEQFF. The chain carries TRBV25-1 and TRBJ2-1; D may be TRBD2 (5 bases). V was trimmed by 4 bases and J by 7 bases, leaving 14 bases between them. This CDR3 region has 14 residues. CDR1 and CDR2 (germline): MGHDK, SYGVNS.

The chain's CDR3 is CSASGSGARQETQYF. CDR3 sequence (DNA): TGCAGTGCTAGCGGGAGCGGGGCCCGCCAAGAGACCCAGTACTTC. This chain joins TRBV20-1 and TRBJ2-1, with TRBD2 matching 7 bases. The J call may be faulty, since TRBJ2-5 better matches the DNA end. This CDR3 comprises 15 residues. Germline-derived CDR1 and CDR2 are DFQATT and SNEGSKA (reference sequence).

V is TRBV2 and J is TRBJ2-6; D is perhaps TRBD2 (5 bases). The V gene's germline CDR1 is SNHLY and CDR2 FYNNEI. This CDR3 comprises 18 residues. The germline V and J ends were trimmed by 6 bases and 0 bases, with 18 bases remaining between them. As DNA, the CDR3 is TGTGCCAGCAGCCATACCCCGGGATCCTACTCTGGGGCCAACGTCCTGACTTTC. This encodes CASSHTPGSYSGANVLTF.